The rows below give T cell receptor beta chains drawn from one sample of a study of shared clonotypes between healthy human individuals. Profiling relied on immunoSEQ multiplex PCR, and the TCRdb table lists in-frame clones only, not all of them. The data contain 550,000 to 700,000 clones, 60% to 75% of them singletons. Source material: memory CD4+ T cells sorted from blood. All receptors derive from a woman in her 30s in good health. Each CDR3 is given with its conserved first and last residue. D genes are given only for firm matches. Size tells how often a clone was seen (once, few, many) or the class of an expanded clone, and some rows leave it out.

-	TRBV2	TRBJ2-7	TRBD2	TGTGCCAGCAGTGACGTACTAGCGGGAGCCTACGAGCAGTACTTC	CASSDVLAGAYEQYF
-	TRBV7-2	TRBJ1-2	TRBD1	TGTGCCAGCAGCCCCGGGACAGGGCACCACACCTTC	CASSPGTGHHTF
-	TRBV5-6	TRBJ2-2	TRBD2	TGTGCCAGCAGCCCGGGAGGTCTAACCGGGGAGCTGTTTTTT	CASSPGGLTGELFF
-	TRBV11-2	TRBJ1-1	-	TGTGCCAGCAGCTATGCACAGAACACTGAAGCTTTCTTT	CASSYAQNTEAFF
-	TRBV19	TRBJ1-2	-	TGTGCCAGTAGTCCCGACTCCGGGAACTATGGCTACACCTTC	CASSPDSGNYGYTF
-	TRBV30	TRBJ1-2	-	TGTGCCTGGAGTGTACGGGCCTATGGCTACACCTTC	CAWSVRAYGYTF
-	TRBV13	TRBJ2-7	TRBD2	TGTGCCAGCAGCAGGTTTAAACCGGGACTAGCCCCCTACGAGCAGTACTTC	CASSRFKPGLAPYEQYF
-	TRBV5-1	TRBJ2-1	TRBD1	TGCGCCAGCAGCTTGAAATTTATGGACAGGGGTACCTACAATGAGCAGTTCTTC	CASSLKFMDRGTYNEQFF
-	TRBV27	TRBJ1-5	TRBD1	TGTGCCAGCCGACAGGGGAGATATCAGCCCCAGCATTTT	CASRQGRYQPQHF
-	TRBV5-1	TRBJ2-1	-	TGCGCCAGCAGCTTGGACGGCCCCTTGCAGTTCTTC	CASSLDGPLQFF
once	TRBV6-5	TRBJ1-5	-	TGTGCCAGCAGTTATTCCCAAGGCAATCAGCCCCAGCATTTT	CASSYSQGNQPQHF
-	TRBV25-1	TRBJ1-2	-	TGTGCCAGCAGTGGCAACAGGGTCGGCTACACCTTC	CASSGNRVGYTF
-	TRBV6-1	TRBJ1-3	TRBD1	TGTGCCAGCAGTCGGACAGGGGTTGGAAACACCATATATTTT	CASSRTGVGNTIYF
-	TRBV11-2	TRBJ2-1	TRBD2	TGTGCCAGCAGCTTAGCTTTTTTGCGGGAGGGAGCCCCAAATGAGCAGTTCTTC	CASSLAFLREGAPNEQFF
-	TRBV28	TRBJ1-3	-	TGTGCCAGCAGTGGGGCTGAGGGGGGATCGGGAAACACCATATATTTT	CASSGAEGGSGNTIYF
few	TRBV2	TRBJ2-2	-	TGTGCCAGCAGTCCCGAGGAGGGAGGCCCCGGGGAGCTGTTTTTT	CASSPEEGGPGELFF
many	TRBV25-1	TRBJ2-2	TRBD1	TGTGCCAGCAGAGGACAGGTGGCTACCGGGGAGCTGTTTTTT	CASRGQVATGELFF
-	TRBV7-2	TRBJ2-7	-	TGTGCCAGCAGCGTTACAAGATACGAGCAGTACTTC	CASSVTRYEQYF
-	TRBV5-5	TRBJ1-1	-	TGTGCCAGCAGCCTCACCGGACAGATGAACACTGAAGCTTTCTTT	CASSLTGQMNTEAFF
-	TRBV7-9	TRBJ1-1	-	TGTGCCAGCAGCTACTGGGGGGGAATGAACACTGAAGCTTTCTTT	CASSYWGGMNTEAFF
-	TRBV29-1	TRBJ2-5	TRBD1	TGCAGCGCCTCCGGGACAGCGTCGGAGACCCAGTACTTC	CSASGTASETQYF
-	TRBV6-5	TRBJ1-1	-	TGTGCCAGCAGTTACTTCTCAGGGCGTGATGCTTTCTTT	CASSYFSGRDAFF
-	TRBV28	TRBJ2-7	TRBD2	TGTGCCAGCAGTTTAATTGGGACTAGCGGAGCTTACGAGCAGTACTTC	CASSLIGTSGAYEQYF
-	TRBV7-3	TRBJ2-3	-	TGTGCCAGCAGCTCGAAAGCGGGCGAGACGACAGATACGCAGTATTTT	CASSSKAGETTDTQYF
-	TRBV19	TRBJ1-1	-	TGTGCCAGTAGTTGGGAAATGAACACTGAAGCTTTCTTT	CASSWEMNTEAFF
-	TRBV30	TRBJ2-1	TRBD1	TGTGCCTGGTCCCGGGCCGACAGGGGCAGCGGTAGGCAGTTCTTC	CAWSRADRGSGRQFF
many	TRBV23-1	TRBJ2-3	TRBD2	TGCGCCAGCAGTCAAGGACTAGCGGGAGCAGATACGCAGTATTTT	CASSQGLAGADTQYF
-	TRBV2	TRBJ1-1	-	TGTGCCACCCGGGACCGAACATCGAACACTGAAGCTTTCTTT	CATRDRTSNTEAFF
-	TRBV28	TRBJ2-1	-	TGTGCCAGCAACTCCCAAGACTACAATGAGCAGTTCTTC	CASNSQDYNEQFF
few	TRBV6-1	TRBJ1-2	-	TGTGCCAGCAGGGACAGCCCTATCCACCTCTATGGCTACACCTTC	CASRDSPIHLYGYTF
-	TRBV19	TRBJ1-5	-	TGTGCCAGTAGTAGAGGCGGGGCGAGTAATCAGCCCCAGCATTTT	CASSRGGASNQPQHF
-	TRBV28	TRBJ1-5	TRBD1	TGTGCCAGCAGTTTATCGGGGGGCAGGGGGCCGGATGGGGTACGCAATCAGCCCCAGCATTTT	CASSLSGGRGPDGVRNQPQHF
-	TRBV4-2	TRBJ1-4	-	TGTGCCAGCAGCCAAGAGAGGGAAAAACTGTTTTTT	CASSQEREKLFF
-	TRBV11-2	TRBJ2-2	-	TGTGCCAGCAGCTTACGGGCGGGGTCTAACACCGGGGAGCTGTTTTTT	CASSLRAGSNTGELFF
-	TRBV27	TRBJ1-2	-	TGTGCCAGCACCGTTCCCGGGACGGAAGTGTACACCTTC	CASTVPGTEVYTF
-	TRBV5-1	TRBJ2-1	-	TGCGCCAGCGTGCCTGAGAGAACGGCGTCGGATGAGCAGTTCTTC	CASVPERTASDEQFF
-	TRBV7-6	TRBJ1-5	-	TGTGCCAGCAGCTTCGGGAGAAATCAGCCCCAGCATTTT	CASSFGRNQPQHF
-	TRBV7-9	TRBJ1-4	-	TGTGCCAGCAAAGGAAACAGGGATGTTGAAAAACTGTTTTTT	CASKGNRDVEKLFF
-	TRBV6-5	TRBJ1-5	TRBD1	TGTGCCAGCAGCCCGGACAGGGGAGGGTATCAGCCCCAGCATTTT	CASSPDRGGYQPQHF
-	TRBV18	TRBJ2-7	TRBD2	TGTGCCAGCTCACCAAACAACGGCCTAGCGGGGGCATACGAGCAGTACTTC	CASSPNNGLAGAYEQYF
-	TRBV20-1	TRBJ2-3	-	TGCAGTGCAGGAGACCTGGGGGCGCAGTATTTT	CSAGDLGAQYF
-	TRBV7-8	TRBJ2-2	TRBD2	TGTGCCAGCAGCTCTAGCGGGAACACCGGGGAGCTGTTTTTT	CASSSSGNTGELFF
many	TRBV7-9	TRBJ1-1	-	TGTGCCAGCAGCTCCACCCTTGAAGCTTTCTTT	CASSSTLEAFF